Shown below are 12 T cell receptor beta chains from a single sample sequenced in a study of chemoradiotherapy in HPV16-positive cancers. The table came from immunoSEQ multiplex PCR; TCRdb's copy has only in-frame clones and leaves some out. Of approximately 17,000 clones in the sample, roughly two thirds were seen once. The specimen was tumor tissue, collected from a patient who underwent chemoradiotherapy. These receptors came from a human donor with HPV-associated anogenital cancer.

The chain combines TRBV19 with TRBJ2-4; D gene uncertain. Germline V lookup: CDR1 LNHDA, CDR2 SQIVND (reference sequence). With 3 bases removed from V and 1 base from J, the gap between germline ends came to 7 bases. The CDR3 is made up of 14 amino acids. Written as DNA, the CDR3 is TGTGCCAGTAGTATGGCGGCCGCCAAAAACATTCAGTACTTC. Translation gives CASSMAAAKNIQYF.

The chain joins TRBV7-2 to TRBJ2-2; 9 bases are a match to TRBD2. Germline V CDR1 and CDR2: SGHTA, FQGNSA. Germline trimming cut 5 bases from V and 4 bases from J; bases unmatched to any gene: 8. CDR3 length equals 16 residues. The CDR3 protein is CASSHWTSAFTGELFF. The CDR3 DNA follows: TGTGCCAGCAGCCACTGGACTAGCGCCTTCACCGGGGAGCTGTTTTTT.

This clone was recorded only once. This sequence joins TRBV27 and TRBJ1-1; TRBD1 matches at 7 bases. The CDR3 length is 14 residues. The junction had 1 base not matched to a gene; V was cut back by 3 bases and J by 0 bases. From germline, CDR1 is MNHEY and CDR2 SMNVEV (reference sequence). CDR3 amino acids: CASSFGQVNTEAFF. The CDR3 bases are TGTGCCAGCAGTTTCGGACAGGTGAACACTGAAGCTTTCTTT.

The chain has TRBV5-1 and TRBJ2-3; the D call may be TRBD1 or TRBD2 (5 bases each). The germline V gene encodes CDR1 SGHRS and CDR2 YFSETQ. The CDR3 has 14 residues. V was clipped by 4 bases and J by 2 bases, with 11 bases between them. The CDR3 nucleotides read TGCGCCAGCAGCCCTGGGGACGCCACAGATACGCAGTATTTT. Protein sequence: CASSPGDATDTQYF. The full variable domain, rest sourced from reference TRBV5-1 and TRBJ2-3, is KAGVTQTPRYLIKTRGQQVTLSCSPISGHRSVSWYQQTPGQGLQFLFEYFSETQRNKGNFPGRFSGRQFSNSRSEMNVSTLELGDSALYLCASSPGDATDTQYFGPGTRLTVL.

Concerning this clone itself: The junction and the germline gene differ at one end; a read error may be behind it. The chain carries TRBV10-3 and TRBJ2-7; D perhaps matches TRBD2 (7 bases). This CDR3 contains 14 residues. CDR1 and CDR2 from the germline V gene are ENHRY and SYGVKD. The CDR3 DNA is TGTGCCAGCAGTGGGGGGGGCCTATCCTACGAGCAGTACTTC. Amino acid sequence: CASSGGGLSYEQYF.

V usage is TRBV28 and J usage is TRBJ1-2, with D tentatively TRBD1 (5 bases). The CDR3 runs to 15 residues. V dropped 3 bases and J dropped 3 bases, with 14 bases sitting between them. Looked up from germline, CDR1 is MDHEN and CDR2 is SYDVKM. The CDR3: CASSFGQGGYYGYTF. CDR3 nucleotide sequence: TGTGCCAGCAGTTTCGGGCAGGGCGGATACTATGGCTACACCTTC.

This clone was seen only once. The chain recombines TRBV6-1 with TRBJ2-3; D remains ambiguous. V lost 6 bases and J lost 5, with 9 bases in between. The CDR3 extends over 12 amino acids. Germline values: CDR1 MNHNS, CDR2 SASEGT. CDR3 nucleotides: TGTGCCAGCAGCCTGTACGGAGATACGCAGTATTTT. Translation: CASSLYGDTQYF.

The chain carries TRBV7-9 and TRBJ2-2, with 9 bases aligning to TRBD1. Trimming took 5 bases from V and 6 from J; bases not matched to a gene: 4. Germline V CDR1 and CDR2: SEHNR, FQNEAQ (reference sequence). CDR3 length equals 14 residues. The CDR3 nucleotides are TGTGCCAGCAGCATGGGACAGGGTTCCGGGGAGCTGTTTTTT. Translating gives CASSMGQGSGELFF.

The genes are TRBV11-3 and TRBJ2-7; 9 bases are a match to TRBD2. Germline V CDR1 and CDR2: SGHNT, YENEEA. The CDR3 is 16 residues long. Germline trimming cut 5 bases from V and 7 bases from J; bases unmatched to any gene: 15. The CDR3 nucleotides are TGTGCCAGCAGCCCCTTGGTTAGCGGGGGCCTTGGGGAGCAGTACTTC. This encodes CASSPLVSGGLGEQYF.

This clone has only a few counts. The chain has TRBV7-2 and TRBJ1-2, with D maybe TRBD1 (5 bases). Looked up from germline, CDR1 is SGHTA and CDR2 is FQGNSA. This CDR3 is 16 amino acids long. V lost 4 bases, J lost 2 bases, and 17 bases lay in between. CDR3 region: CASSSPNWGGNYGYTF. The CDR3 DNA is TGTGCCAGCAGCTCCCCTAATTGGGGGGGGAACTATGGCTACACCTTC.

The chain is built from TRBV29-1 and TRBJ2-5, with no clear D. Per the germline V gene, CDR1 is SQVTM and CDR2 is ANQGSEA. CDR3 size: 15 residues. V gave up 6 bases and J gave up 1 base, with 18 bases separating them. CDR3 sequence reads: CSVPPPGTIQETQYF. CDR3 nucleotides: TGCAGCGTACCCCCCCCCGGCACTATCCAAGAGACCCAGTACTTC. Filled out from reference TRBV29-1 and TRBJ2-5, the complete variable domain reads SAVISQKPSRDICQRGTSLTIQCQVDSQVTMMFWYRQQPGQSLTLIATANQGSEATYESGFVIDKFPISRPNLTFSTLTVSNMSPEDSSIYLCSVPPPGTIQETQYFGPGTRLLVL.

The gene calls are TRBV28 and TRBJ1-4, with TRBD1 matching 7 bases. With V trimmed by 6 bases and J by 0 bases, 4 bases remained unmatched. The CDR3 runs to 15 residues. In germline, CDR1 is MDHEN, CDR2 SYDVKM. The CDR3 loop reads CASRGTDATNEKLFF. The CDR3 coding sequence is TGTGCCAGCAGGGGGACAGATGCAACTAATGAAAAACTGTTTTTT.